The T cell receptor (beta chain) described here comes from a study of CXCR3-negative and CXCR3-positive naive CD8 T cells (dated by TCRdb to between 2018 and 2021). Turning to the overall study: Roughly 140 million TRB reads were obtained in total, roughly 1.5 +/- 0.3 million reads per library. Data from about 12 donors, pooled across two independent experiments, went into the diversity and physicochemical repertoire analyses. For the TRBV-TRBJ cluster analysis, the naive subsets came from a handful of donors, while the memory cells came from 3 donors.

As for this clonotype: There is no known antigen for this receptor.

The germline V gene specifies MNHEY as CDR1 and SVGEGT as CDR2. The CDR3 holds 13 amino acids from the cysteine to the phenylalanine. DNA is not recorded here. The study at large found these results: Because surface CD5, which is linked to self-reactivity in mice, was comparable between the naive subsets, TCR interaction strength was also inferred from TRB CDR3 physicochemical properties. Freshly isolated PBMCs were used for most assays because CXCR3 expression partially decreased after cryopreservation. Both naive subsets had comparably high repertoire diversity, while memory CD8+ T cells had much lower repertoire diversity. TRB CDR3s from CXCR3-positive naive cells showed higher hydrophobicity (lower Kidera factor 4), lower energy, and higher strength and volume indices than CXCR3-negative naive cells. Within the same donor, TRBV-TRBJ usage looked similar between naive CXCR3-negative and CXCR3-positive cells, but memory cells had distinct patterns.

Sequencing instrument: NextSeq 550. The Human TCR Profiling Kit (MiLaboratory) was used to make UMI-labeled 5' RACE TRB cDNA libraries. cDNA synthesis used the entire amount of extracted RNA, and PCR amplification then used the entire amount of cDNA produced. Libraries were prepared in parallel using an identical number of PCR cycles. Processing in the source paper ran as follows. With a requirement of at least two reads per UMI, MIGEC and MiXCR extracted about 50,000 +/- 10,000 unique UMI-labeled TRB cDNA molecules per library. On average, each library contained approximately 40,000 +/- 10,000 functional in-frame TRB CDR3 nucleotide clonotypes without stop codons. After each sample was downsampled to 5000 UMI-labeled TRB molecules, VDJtools was used to calculate diversity metrics such as normalized Shannon-Wiener and Chao1. VDJtools was used to calculate clonotype-size-weighted physicochemical properties of the central five CDR3 residues, namely interaction energy, strength, volume and Kidera factor 4. Each CDR3 protein sequence appears as one entry after TCRdb reprocessed the reads, and no DNA is included. These V and J calls originate from TCRdb's pipeline instead of the authors' own analysis. The record for this sample contains about 98,000 distinct CDR3 sequences. Together, the top ten hold about 1% of the sample.

For each CD8+ T cell subset, flow sorting was done in triplicate, and 310,000 or so cells per subset went directly into RLT lysis buffer. To keep memory contaminants out, a stringent definition of naive CD8+ T cells was applied: CD45RO-CCR7+CD27+CD95-. Peripheral blood mononuclear cells were isolated from buffy coats using standard density gradient centrifugation. Naive CXCR3-negative and CXCR3-positive CD8+ T cells were flow-sorted using a FACSAria III. Total RNA was extracted from sorted cells with an RNeasy Mini Kit. The sample comprised naive CXCR3+ CD8+ T cells from blood. This sample's cell subset or site label indicates: CD45RO-CCR7+CD27+CD95- naive CD8+ T cells expressing CXCR3 (TNR3+). In this chain, TRBV6-2 or TRBV6-3 is recombined with TRBJ1-5. The TCR sequence derives from a human donor in good health. Some clones in this sample may be carry-over from other donors' samples. The CDR3: CASSYLGNQPQHF.